This T cell receptor beta chain comes out of a study of blood T cell repertoires in COVID-19. Study-level information: In each case, the material was cDNA or gDNA derived from T cells, B-cell-depleted T cells, or PBMCs.

The assay was immunoSEQ multiplex PCR, and TCRdb's table has in-frame clones only and misses some. The sample carries approximately 110,000 clones, around 87% recorded once. This receptor was identified in a woman at least 80 years old with acute or convalescent COVID-19. Sequenced input: peripheral blood.

The CDR3 region has the DNA TGTGCCAGCAGCCCGACAGATAGCAATCAGCCCCAGCATTTT. Its translation: CASSPTDSNQPQHF. V is TRBV5-5 and J is TRBJ1-5, with D possibly TRBD1 on 5 matching bases. The CDR3 is 14 amino acids. CDR1 is SGHKS, CDR2 YYEKEE, per germline (reference sequence). Trimming shortened V by 4 bases and J by 0 bases, and 8 bases separated the two germline ends.